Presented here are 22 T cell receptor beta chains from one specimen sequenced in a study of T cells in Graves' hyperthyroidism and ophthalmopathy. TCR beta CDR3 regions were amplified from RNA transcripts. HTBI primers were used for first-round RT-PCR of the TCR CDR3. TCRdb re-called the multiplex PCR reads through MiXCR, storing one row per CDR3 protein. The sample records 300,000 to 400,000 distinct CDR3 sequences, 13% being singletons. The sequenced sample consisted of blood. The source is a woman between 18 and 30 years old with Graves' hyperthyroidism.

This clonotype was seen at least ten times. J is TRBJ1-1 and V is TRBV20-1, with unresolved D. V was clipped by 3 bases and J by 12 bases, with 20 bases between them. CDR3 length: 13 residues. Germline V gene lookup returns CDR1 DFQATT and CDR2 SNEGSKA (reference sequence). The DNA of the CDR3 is TGCAGTGCTAGTGCTAATCCCGGGCACGCTCCTTTCTTT. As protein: CSASANPGHAPFF.

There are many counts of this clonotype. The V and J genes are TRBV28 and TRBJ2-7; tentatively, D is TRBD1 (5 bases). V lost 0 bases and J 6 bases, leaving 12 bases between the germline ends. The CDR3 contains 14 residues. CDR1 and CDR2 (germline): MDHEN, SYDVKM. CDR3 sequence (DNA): TGTGCCAGCAGTTTATGGAGGCAGGGCACCGAGCAGTACTTC. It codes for CASSLWRQGTEQYF. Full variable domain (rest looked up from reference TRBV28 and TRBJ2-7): DVKVTQSSRYLVKRTGEKVFLECVQDMDHENMFWYRQDPGLGLRLIYFSYDVKMKEKGDIPEGYSVSREKKERFSLILESASTNQTSMYLCASSLWRQGTEQYFGPGTRLTVT.

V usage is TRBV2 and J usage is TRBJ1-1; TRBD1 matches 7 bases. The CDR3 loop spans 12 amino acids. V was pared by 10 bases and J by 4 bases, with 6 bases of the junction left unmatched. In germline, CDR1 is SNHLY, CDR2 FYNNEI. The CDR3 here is CATQGGTTEAFF. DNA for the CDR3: TGTGCCACCCAGGGGGGGACCACTGAAGCTTTCTTT.

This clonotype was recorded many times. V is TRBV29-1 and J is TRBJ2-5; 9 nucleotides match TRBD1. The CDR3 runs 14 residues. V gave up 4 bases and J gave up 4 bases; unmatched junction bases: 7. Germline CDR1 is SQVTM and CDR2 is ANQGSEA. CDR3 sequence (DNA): TGCAGCGTTGCCTTGGGGACAGGGCGAGAGACCCAGTACTTC. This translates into CSVALGTGRETQYF.

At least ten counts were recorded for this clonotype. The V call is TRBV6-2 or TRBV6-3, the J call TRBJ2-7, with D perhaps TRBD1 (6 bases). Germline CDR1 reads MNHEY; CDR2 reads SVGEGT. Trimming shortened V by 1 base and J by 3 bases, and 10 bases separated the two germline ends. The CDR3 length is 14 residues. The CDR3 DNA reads TGTGCCAGCAGTTACTTCCAGGGGATCTACGAGCAGTACTTC. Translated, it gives CASSYFQGIYEQYF.

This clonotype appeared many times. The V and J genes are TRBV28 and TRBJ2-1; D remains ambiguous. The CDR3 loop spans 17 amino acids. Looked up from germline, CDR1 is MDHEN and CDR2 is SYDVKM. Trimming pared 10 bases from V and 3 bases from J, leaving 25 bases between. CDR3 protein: CATGPIVGTELYNEQFF. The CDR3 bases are TGTGCCACCGGGCCCATAGTTGGAACTGAACTCTACAATGAGCAGTTCTTC.

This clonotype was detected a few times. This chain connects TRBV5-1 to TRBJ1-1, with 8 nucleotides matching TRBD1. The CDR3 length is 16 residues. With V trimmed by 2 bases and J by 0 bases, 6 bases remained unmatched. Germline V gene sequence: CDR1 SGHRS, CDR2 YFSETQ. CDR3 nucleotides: TGCGCCAGCAGCTTCGGGACAGGTAGTATGAACACTGAAGCTTTCTTT. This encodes CASSFGTGSMNTEAFF.

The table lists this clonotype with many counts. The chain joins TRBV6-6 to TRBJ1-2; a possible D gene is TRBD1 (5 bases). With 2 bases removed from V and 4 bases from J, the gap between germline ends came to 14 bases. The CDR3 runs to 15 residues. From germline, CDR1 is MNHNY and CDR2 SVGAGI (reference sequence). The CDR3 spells CASSYTRTGGYGYTF. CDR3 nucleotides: TGTGCCAGCAGTTACACTCGTACAGGAGGCTATGGCTACACCTTC.

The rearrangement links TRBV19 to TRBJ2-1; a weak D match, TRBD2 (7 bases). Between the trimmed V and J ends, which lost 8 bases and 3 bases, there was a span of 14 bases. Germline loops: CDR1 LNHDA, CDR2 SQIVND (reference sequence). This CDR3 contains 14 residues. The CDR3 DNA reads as TGTGCCAGTGGTAGGGGGGGAGTCTACAATGAGCAGTTCTTC. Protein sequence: CASGRGGVYNEQFF.

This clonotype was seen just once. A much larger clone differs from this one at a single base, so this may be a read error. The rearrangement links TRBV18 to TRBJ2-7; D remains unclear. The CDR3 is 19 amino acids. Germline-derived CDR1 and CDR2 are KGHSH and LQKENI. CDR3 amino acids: CASPPQVVQSHSTFYEQYF. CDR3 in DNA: TGTGCCAGCCCACCTCAGGTAGTTCAAAGTCACAGTACATTCTACGAGCAGTACTTC.

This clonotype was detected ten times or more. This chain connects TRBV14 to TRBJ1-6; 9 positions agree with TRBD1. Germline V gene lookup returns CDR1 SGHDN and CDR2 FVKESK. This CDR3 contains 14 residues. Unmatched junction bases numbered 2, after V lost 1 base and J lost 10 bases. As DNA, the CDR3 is TGTGCCAGCAGCCAAGCAACAGGGGGCTCACCCCTCCACTTT. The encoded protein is CASSQATGGSPLHF.

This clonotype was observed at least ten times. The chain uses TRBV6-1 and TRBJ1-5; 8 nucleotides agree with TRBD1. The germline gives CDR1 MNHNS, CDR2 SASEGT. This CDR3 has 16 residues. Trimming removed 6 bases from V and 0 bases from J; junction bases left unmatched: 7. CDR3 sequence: CASRRQGLDSNQPQHF. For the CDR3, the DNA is TGTGCCAGCAGAAGACAGGGGTTGGATAGCAATCAGCCCCAGCATTTT.

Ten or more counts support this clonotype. CDR3 amino acids: CASSKGLAGGGTDTQYF. The CDR3 DNA is TGTGCCAGCAGCAAGGGACTAGCGGGAGGGGGCACAGATACGCAGTATTTT. The V and J genes are TRBV7-2 and TRBJ2-3; 16 nucleotides match TRBD2. CDR3 size: 17 residues. Germline values: CDR1 SGHTA, CDR2 FQGNSA. Unmatched junction bases numbered 3, after V lost 5 bases and J lost 1 base.

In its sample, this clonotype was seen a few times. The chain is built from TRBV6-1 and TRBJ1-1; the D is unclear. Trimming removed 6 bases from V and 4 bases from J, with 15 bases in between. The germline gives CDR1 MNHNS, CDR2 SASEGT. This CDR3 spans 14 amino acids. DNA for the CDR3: TGTGCCAGCAGGTCCGGACCCTGGGGCACTGAAGCTTTCTTT. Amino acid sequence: CASRSGPWGTEAFF.

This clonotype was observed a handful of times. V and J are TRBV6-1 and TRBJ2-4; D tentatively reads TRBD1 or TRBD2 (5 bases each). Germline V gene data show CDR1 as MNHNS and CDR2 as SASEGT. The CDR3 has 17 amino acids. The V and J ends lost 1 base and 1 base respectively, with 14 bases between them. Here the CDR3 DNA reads TGTGCCAGCAGTGAAGTGGACGGGGCTGGGGCCAAAAACATTCAGTACTTC. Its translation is CASSEVDGAGAKNIQYF.

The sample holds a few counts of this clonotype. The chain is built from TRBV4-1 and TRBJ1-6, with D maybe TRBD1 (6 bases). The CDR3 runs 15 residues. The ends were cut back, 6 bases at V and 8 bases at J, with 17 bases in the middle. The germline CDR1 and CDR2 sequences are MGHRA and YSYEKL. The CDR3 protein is CASSPPGQGYSPLHF. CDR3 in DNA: TGCGCCAGCAGTCCCCCAGGGCAGGGGTATTCACCCCTCCACTTT.

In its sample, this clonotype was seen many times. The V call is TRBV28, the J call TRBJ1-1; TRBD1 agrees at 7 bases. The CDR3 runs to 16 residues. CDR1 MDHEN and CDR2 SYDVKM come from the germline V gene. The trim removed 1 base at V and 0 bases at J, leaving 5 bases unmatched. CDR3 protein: CASSLLTGRLNTEAFF. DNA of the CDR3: TGTGCCAGCAGTTTATTGACAGGGCGGCTGAACACTGAAGCTTTCTTT.

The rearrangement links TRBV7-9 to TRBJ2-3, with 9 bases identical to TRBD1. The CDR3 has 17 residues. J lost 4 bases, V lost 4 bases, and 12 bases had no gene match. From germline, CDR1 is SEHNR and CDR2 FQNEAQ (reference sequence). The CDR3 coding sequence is TGTGCCAGCAGCTCTAGCCTGACAGGGGGAGACCCAGATACGCAGTATTTT. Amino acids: CASSSSLTGGDPDTQYF.

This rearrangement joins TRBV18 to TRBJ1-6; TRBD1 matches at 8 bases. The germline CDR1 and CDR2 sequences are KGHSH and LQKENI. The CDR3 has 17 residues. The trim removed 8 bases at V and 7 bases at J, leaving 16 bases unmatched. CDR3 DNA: TGTGCCAGCACAAACGAAGTAAGGACAGGGAACAATTCACCCCTCCACTTT. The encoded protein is CASTNEVRTGNNSPLHF.

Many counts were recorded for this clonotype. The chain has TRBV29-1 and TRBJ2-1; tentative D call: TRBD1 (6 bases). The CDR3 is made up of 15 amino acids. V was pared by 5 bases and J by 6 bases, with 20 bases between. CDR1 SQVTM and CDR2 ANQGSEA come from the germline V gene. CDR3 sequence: CSVQKGNTDSNEQFF. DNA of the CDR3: TGCAGCGTTCAAAAAGGGAACACGGACAGCAATGAGCAGTTCTTC.

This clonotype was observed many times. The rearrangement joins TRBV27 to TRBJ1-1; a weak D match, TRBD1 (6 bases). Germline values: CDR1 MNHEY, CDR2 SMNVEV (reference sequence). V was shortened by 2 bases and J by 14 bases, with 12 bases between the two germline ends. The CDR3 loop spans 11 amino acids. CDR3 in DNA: TGTGCCAGCAGTTTAGGACAGCTAGAGTTCTTT. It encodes CASSLGQLEFF.

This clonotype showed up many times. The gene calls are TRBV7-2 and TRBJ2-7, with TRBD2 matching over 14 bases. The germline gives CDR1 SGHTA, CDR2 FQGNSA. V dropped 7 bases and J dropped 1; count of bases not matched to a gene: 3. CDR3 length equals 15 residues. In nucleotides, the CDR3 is TGTGCCAGCACCTGGACTAGCGGGAGGTCCTACGAGCAGTACTTC. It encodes CASTWTSGRSYEQYF.